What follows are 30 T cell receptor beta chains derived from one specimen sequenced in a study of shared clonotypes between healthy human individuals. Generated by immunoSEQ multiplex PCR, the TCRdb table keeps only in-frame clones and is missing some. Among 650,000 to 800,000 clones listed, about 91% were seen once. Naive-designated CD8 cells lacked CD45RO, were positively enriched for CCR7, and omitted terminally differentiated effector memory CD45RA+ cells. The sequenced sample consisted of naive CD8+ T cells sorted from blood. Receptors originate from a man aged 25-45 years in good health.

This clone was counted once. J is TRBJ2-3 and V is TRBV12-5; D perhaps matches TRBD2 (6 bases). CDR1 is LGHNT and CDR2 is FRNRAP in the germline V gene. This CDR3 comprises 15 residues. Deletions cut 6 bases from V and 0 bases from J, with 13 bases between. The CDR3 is CASGSSVSSTDTQYF. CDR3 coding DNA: TGTGCTAGTGGATCTAGCGTCTCTAGCACAGATACGCAGTATTTT.

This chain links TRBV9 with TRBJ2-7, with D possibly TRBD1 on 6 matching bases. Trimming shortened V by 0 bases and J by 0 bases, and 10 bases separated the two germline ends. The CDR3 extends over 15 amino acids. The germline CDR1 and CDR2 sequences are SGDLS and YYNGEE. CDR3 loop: CASSVAQGPSYEQYF. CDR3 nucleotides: TGTGCCAGCAGCGTAGCACAGGGCCCCTCCTACGAGCAGTACTTC.

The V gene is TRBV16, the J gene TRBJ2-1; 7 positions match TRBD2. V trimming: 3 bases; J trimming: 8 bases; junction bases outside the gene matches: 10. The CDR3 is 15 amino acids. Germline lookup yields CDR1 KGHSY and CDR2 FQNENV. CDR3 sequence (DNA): TGTGCCAGCAGCCACCCTAGCGGCCGCACCGATGAGCAGTTCTTC. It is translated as CASSHPSGRTDEQFF.

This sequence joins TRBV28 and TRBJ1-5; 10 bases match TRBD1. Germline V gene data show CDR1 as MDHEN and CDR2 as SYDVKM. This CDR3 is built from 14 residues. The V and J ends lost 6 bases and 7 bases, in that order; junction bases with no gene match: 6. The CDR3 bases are TGTGCCAGCAGAAAGACAGGGGGCGGGCAGCCCCAGCATTTT. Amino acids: CASRKTGGGQPQHF.

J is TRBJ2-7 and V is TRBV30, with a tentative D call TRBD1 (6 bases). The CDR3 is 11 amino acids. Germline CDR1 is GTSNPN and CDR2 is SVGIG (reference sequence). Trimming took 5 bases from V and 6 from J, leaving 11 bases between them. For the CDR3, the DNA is TGTGCCTGGGAGACAGGAAGCGAGCAGTACTTC. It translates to CAWETGSEQYF.

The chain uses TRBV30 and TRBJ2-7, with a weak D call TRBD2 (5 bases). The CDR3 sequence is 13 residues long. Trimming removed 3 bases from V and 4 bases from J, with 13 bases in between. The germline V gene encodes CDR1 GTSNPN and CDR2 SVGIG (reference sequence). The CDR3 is CAWSTGGPYEQYF. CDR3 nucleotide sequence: TGTGCCTGGAGCACTGGAGGCCCTTACGAGCAGTACTTC.

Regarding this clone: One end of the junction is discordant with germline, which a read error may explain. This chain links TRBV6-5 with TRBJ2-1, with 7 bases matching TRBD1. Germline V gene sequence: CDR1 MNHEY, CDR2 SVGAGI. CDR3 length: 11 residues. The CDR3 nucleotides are TGTGCTAGCAGACAGGGCAACGAGCAGTTCTTC. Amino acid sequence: CASRQGNEQFF.

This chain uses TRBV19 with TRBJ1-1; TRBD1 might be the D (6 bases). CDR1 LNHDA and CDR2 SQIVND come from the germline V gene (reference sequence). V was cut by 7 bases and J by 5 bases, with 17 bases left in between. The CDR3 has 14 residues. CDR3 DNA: TGTGCCAGTATTCTACAGGGCGCGGGGACTGAAGCTTTCTTT. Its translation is CASILQGAGTEAFF.

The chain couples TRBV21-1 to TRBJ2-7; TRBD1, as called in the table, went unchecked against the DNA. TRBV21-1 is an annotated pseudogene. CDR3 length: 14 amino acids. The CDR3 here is CASTVDRHSYERYF. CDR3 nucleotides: TGTGCCAGCACTGTCGACAGGCACTCCTACGAGCGGTACTTC.

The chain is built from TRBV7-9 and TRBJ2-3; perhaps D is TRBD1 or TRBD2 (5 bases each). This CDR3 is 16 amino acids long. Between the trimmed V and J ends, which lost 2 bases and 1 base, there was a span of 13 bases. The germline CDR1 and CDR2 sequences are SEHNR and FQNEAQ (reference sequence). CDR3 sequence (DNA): TGTGCCAGCAGCTTAAGGACCGGGACCGGCACAGATACGCAGTATTTT. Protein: CASSLRTGTGTDTQYF.

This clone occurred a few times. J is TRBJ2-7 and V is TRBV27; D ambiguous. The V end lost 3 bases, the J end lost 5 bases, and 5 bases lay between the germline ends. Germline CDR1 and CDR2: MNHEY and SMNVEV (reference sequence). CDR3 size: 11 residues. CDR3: CASSFAHEQYF. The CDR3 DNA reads TGTGCCAGCAGTTTTGCCCACGAGCAGTACTTC.

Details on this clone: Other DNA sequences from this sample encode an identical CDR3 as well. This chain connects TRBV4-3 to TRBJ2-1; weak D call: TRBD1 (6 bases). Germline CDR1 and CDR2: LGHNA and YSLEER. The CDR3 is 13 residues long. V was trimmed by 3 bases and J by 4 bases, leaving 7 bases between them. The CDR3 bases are TGCGCCAGCAGCCAGGACAGTTACAATGAGCAGTTCTTC. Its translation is CASSQDSYNEQFF.

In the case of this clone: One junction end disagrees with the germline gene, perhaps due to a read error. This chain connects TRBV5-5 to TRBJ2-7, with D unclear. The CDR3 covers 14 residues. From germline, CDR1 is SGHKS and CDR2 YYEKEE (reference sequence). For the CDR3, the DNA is TGCGCCAGCAGCTTGGTCTTCGGATCCTACGAGCAGTACTTC. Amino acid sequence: CASSLVFGSYEQYF.

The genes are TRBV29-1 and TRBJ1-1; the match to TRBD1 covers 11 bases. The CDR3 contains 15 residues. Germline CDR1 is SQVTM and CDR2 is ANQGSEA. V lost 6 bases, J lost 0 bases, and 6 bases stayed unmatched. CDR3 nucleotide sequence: TGCAGCGTCCGGGGACAGGGGGACTTGAACACTGAAGCTTTCTTT. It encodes CSVRGQGDLNTEAFF.

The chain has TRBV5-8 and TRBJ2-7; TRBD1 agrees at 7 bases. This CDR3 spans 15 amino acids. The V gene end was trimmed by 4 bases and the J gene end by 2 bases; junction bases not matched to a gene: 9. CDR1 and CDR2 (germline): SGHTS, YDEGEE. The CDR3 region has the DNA TGTGCCAGCAGCCTCAGGGGGAATCCGGCCTACGAGCAGTACTTC. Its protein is CASSLRGNPAYEQYF.

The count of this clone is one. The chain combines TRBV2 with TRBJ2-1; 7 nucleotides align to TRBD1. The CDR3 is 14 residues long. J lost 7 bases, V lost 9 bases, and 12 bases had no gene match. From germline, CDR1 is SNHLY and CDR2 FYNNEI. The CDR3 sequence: CASRGQTGRNEQFF. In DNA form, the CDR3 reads TGTGCCAGTAGGGGCCAGACAGGGCGAAATGAGCAGTTCTTC. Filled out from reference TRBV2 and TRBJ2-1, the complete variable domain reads EPEVTQTPSHQVTQMGQEVILRCVPISNHLYFYWYRQILGQKVEFLVSFYNNEISEKSEIFDDQFSVERPDGSNFTLKIRSTKLEDSAMYFCASRGQTGRNEQFFGPGTRLTVL.

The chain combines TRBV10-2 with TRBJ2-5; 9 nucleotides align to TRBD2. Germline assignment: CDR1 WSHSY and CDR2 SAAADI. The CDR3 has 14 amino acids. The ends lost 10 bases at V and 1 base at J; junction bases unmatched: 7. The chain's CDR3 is CATATSGLQETQYF. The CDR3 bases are TGCGCCACCGCGACTAGCGGTCTCCAAGAGACCCAGTACTTC.

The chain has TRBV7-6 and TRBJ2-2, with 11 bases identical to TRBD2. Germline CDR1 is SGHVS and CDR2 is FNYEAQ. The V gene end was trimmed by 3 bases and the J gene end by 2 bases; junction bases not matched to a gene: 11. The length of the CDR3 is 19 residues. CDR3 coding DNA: TGTGCCAGCAGCTTCCCACGGGTGACTAGCGGGGCTAACACCGGGGAGCTGTTTTTT. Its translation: CASSFPRVTSGANTGELFF.

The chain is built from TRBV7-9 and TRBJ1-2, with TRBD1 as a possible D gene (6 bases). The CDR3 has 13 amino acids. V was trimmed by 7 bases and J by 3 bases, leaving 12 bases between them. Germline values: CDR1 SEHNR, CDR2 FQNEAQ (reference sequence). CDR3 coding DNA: TGTGCCAGCAATGGGGGCTTGGACTATGGCTACACCTTC. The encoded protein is CASNGGLDYGYTF.

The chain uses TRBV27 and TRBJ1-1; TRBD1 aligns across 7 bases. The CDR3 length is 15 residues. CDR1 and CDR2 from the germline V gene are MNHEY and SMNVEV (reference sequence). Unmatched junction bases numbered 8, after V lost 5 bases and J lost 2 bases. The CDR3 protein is CASSDTGTANTEAFF. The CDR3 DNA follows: TGTGCCAGCAGTGATACTGGGACAGCTAACACTGAAGCTTTCTTT.

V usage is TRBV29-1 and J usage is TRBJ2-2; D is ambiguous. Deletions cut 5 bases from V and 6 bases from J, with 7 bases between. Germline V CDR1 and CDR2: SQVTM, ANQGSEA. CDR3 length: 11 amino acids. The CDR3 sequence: CSVRESGELFF. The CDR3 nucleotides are TGCAGCGTTAGGGAATCCGGGGAGCTGTTTTTT.

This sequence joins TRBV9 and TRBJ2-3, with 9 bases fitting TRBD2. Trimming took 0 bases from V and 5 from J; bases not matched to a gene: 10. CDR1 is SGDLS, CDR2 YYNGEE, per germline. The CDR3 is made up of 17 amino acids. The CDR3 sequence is CASSVGWGGRAVDTQYF. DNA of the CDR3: TGTGCCAGCAGCGTAGGATGGGGCGGGAGGGCCGTAGATACGCAGTATTTT.

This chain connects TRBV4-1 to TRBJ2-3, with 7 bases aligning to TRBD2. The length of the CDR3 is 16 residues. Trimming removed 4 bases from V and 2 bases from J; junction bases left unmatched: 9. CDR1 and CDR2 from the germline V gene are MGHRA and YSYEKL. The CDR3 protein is CASSLRAGTATDTQYF. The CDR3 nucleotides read TGCGCCAGCAGCCTACGAGCGGGAACAGCCACAGATACGCAGTATTTT.

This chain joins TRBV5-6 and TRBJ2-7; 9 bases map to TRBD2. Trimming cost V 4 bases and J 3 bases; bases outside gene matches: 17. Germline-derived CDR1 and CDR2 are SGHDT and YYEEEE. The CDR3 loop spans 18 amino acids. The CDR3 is CASSPRRGGRDRVYEQYF. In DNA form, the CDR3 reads TGTGCCAGCAGCCCCCGGCGGGGGGGACGCGATCGGGTCTACGAGCAGTACTTC.

CDR3 sequence: CASSEGLWTEAFF. The CDR3, as DNA: TGTGCCAGCAGTGAAGGCCTGTGGACTGAAGCTTTCTTT. The genes are TRBV25-1 and TRBJ1-1; D uncertain. Germline V gene data show CDR1 as MGHDK and CDR2 as SYGVNS. Trimming shortened V by 2 bases and J by 5 bases, and 9 bases separated the two germline ends. This CDR3 comprises 13 residues.

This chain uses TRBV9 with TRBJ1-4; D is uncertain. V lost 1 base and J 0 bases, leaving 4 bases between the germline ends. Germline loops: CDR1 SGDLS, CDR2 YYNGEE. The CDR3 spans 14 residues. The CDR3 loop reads CASSVQSTNEKLFF. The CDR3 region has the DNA TGTGCCAGCAGCGTACAGTCAACTAATGAAAAACTGTTTTTT.

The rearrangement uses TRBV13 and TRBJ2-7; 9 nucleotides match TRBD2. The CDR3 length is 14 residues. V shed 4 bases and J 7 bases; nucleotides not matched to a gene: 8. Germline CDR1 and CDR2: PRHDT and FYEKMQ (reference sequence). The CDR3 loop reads CASSSAGGRREQYF. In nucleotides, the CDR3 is TGTGCCAGCAGCTCTGCGGGAGGGCGGAGGGAGCAGTACTTC.

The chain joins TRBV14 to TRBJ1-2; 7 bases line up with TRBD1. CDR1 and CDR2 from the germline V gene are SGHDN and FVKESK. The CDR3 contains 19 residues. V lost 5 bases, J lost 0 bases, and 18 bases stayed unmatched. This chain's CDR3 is CASSKQRRQGPFSNYGYTF. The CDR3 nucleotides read TGTGCCAGCAGCAAGCAAAGACGACAGGGTCCTTTTTCTAACTATGGCTACACCTTC.

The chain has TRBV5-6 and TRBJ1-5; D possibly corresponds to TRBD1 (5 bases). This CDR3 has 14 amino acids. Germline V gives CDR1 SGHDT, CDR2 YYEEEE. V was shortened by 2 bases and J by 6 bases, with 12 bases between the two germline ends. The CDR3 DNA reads TGTGCCAGCAGCTTAGGAGGGGCGGTTCAGCCCCAGCATTTT. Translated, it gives CASSLGGAVQPQHF.

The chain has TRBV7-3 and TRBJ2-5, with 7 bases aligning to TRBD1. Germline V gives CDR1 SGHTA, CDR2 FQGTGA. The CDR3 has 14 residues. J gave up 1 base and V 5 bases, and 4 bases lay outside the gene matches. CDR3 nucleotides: TGTGCCAGCAGCCTAGGGACAGCCCAAGAGACCCAGTACTTC. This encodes CASSLGTAQETQYF.